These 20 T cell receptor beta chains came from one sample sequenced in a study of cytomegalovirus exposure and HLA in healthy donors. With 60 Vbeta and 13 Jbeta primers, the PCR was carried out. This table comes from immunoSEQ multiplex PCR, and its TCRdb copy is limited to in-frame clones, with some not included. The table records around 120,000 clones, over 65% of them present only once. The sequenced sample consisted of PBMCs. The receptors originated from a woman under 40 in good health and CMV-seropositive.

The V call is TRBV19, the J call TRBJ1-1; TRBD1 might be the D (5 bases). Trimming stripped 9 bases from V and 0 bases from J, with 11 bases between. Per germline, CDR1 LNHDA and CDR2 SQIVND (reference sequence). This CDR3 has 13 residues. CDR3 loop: CASTLRVNTEAFF. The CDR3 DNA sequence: TGTGCCAGCACGCTCAGGGTGAACACTGAAGCTTTCTTT.

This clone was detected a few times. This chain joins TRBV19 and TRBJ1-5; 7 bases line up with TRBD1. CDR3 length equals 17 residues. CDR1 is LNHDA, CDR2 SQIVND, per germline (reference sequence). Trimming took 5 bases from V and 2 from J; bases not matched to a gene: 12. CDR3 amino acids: CASSAATGWGGNQPQHF. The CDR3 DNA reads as TGTGCCAGTAGTGCCGCGACAGGGTGGGGTGGCAATCAGCCCCAGCATTTT.

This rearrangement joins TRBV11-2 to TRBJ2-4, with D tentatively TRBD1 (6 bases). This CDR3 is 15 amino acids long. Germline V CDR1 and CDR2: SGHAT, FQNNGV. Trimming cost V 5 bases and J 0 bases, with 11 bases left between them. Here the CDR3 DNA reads TGTGCCAGCAGCCCAATACAGGGAGCCAAAAACATTCAGTACTTC. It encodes CASSPIQGAKNIQYF.

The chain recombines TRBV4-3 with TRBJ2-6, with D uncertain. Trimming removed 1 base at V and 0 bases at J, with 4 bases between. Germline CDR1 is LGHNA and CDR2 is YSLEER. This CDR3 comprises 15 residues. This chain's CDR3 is CASSQGHSGANVLTF. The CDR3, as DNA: TGCGCCAGCAGCCAAGGGCACTCTGGGGCCAACGTCCTGACTTTC.

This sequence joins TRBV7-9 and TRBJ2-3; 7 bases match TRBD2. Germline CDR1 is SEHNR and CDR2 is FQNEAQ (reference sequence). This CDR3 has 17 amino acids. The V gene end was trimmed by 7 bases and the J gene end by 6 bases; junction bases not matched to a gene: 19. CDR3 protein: CASTQLPLGRGRDTQYF. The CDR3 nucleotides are TGTGCCAGCACTCAATTACCATTGGGGAGGGGCCGGGATACGCAGTATTTT.

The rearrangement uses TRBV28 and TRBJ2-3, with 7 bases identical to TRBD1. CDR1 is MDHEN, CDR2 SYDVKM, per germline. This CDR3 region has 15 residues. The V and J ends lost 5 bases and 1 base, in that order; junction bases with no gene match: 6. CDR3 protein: CASSQLGQRTDTQYF. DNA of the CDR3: TGTGCCAGCAGTCAACTGGGACAGCGCACAGATACGCAGTATTTT.

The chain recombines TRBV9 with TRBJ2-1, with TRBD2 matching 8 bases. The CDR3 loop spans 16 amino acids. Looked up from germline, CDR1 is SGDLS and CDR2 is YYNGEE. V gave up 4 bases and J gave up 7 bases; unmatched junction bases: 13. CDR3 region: CASSTRTGTSLNEQFF. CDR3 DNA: TGTGCCAGCAGCACTAGAACCGGGACTAGTCTGAATGAGCAGTTCTTC.

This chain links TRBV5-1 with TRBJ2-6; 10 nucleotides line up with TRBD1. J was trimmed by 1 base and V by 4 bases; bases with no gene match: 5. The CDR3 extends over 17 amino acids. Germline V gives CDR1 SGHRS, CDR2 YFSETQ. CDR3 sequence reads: CASSGTGDPSGANVLTF. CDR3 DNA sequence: TGCGCCAGCAGCGGGACAGGGGACCCGTCTGGGGCCAACGTCCTGACTTTC.

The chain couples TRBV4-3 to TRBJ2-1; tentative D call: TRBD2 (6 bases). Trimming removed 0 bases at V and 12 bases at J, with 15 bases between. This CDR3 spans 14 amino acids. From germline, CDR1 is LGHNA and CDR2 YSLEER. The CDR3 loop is CASSQDLGAGRQFF. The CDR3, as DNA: TGCGCCAGCAGCCAAGATCTGGGAGCGGGTCGGCAGTTCTTC.

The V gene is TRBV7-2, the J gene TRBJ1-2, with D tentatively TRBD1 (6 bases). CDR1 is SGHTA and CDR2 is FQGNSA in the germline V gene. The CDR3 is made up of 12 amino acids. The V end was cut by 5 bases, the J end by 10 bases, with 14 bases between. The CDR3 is CASSAVRGDYTF. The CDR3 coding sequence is TGTGCCAGCAGCGCCGTCAGGGGTGACTACACCTTC.

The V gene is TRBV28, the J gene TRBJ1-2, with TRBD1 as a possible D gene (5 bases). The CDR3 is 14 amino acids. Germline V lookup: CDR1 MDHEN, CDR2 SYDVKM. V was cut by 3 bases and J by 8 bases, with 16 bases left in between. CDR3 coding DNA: TGTGCCAGCAGTTTTATACAGGATCTGTGGGGCTACACCTTC. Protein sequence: CASSFIQDLWGYTF.

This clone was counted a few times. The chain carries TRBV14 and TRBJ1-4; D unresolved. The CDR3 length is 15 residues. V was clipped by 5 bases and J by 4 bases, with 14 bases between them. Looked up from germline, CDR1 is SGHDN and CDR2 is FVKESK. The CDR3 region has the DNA TGTGCCAGCAGCTTTTCCTTCAGGAATAATGAAAAACTGTTTTTT. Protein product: CASSFSFRNNEKLFF. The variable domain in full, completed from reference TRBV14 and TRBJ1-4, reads EAGVTQFPSHSVIEKGQTVTLRCDPISGHDNLYWYRRVMGKEIKFLLHFVKESKQDESGMPNNRFLAERTGGTYSTLKVQPAELEDSGVYFCASSFSFRNNEKLFFGSGTQLSVL.

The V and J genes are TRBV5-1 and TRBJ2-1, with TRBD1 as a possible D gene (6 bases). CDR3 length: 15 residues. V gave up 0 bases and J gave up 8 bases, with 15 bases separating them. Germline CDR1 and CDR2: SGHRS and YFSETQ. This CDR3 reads CASSLGPTGYDEQFF. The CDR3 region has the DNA TGCGCCAGCAGCTTGGGACCTACAGGGTACGATGAGCAGTTCTTC.

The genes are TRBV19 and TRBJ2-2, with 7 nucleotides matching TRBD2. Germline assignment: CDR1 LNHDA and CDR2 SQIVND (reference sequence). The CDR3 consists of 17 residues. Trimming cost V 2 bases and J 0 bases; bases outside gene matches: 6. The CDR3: CASSIIRGGTNTGELFF. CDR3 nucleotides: TGTGCCAGTAGTATAATCCGCGGGGGAACGAACACCGGGGAGCTGTTTTTT.

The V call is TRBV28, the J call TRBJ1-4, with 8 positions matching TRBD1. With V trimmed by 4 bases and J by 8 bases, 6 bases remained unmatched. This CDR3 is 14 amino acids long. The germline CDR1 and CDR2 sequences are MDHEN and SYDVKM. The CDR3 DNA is TGTGCCAGCAGTTCCGGACAGGGTTTGGAAAAACTGTTTTTT. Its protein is CASSSGQGLEKLFF.

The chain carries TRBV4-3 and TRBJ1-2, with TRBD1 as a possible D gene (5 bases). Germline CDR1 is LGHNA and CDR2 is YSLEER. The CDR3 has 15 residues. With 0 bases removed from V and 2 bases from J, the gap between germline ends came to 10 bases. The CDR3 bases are TGCGCCAGCAGCCAAGACCGACAGCCCAACTATGGCTACACCTTC. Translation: CASSQDRQPNYGYTF.

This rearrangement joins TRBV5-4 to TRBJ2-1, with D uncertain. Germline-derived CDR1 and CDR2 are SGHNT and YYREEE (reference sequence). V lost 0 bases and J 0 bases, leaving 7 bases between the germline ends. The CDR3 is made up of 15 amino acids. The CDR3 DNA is TGTGCCAGCAGCTTGGCGGTGAGCTCCTACAATGAGCAGTTCTTC. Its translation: CASSLAVSSYNEQFF.

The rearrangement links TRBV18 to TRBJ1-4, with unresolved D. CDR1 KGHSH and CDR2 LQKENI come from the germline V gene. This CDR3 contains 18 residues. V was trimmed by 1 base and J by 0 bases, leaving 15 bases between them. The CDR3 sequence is CASSPLSLGPATNEKLFF. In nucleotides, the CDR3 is TGTGCCAGCTCACCACTATCTCTCGGTCCTGCAACTAATGAAAAACTGTTTTTT.

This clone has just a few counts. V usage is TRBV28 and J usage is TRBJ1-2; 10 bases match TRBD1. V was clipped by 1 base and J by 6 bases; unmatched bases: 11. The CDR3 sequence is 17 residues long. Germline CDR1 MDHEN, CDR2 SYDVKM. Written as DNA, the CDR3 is TGTGCCAGCAGTTTATCCATGGGGGGACAGGGGTCGAATGGCTACACCTTC. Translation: CASSLSMGGQGSNGYTF.

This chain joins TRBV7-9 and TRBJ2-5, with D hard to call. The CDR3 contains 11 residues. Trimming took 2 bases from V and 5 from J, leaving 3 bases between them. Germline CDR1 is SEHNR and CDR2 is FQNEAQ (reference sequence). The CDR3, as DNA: TGTGCCAGCAGCTTATCGGAGACCCAGTACTTC. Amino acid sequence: CASSLSETQYF.